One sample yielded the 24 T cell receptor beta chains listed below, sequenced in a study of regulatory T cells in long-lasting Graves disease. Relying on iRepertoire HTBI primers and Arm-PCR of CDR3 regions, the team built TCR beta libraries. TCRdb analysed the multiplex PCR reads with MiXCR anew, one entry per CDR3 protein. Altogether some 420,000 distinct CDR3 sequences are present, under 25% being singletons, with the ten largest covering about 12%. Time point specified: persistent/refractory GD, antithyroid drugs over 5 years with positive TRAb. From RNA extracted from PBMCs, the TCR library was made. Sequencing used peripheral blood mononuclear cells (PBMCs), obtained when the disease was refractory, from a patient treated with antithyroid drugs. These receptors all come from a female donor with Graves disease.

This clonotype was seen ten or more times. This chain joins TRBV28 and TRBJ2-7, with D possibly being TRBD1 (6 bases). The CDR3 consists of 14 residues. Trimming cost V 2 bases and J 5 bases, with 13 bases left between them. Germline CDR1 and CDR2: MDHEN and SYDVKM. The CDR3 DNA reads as TGTGCCAGCAGTTTAGGGGGCGGGTCCGACGAGCAGTACTTC. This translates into CASSLGGGSDEQYF.

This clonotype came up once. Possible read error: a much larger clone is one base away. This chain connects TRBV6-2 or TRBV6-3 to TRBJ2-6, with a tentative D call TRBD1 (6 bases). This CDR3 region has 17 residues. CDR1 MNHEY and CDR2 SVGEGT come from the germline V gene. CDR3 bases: TGTGGCAGCAGTTACGTCGCAGGGGAGACTGGGGCCAACGTCCTGACTTTC. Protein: CGSSYVAGETGANVLTF.

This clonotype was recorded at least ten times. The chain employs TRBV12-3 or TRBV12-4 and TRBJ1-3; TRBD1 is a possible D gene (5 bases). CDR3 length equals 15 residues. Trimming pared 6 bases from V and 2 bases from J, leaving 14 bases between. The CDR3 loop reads CASSLRAIAGNTIYF. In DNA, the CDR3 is TGTGCCAGCAGCCTCAGGGCTATAGCTGGAAACACCATATATTTT.

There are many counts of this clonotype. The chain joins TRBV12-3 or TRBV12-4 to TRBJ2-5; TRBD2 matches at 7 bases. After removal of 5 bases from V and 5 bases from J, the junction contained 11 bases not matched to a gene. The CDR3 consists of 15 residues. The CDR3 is CASSPPSGVMETQYF. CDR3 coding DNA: TGTGCCAGCAGTCCCCCGAGCGGGGTCATGGAGACCCAGTACTTC.

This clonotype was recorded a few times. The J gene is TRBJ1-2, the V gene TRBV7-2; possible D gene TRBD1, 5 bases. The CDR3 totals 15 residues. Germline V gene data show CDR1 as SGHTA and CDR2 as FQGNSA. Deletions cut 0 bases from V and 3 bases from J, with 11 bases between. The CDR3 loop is CASSLAAGEDYGYTF. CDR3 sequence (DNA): TGTGCCAGCAGCTTAGCTGCGGGGGAAGACTATGGCTACACCTTC.

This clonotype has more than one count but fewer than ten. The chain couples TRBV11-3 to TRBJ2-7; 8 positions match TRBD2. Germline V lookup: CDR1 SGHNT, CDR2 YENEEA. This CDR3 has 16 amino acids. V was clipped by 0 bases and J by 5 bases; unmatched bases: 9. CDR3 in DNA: TGTGCCAGCAGCTTAGAGGTAGGACTAGCATCTCACGAGCAGTACTTC. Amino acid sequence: CASSLEVGLASHEQYF.

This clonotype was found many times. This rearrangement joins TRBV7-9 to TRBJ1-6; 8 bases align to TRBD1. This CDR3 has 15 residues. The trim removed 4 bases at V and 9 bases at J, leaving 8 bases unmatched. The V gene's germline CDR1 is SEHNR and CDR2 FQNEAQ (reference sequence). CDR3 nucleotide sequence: TGTGCCAGCAGCTCTCGCCCCGGACAGGGTTCACCCCTCCACTTT. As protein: CASSSRPGQGSPLHF. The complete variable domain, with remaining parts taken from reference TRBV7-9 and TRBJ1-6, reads DTGVSQNPRHKITKRGQNVTFRCDPISEHNRLYWYRQTLGQGPEFLTYFQNEAQLEKSRLLSDRFSAERPKGSFSTLEIQRTEQGDSAMYLCASSSRPGQGSPLHFGNGTRLTVT.

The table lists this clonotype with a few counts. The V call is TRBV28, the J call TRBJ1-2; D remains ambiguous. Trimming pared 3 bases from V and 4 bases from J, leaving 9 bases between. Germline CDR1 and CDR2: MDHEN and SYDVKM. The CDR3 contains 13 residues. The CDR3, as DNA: TGTGCCAGCAGTTTGGTCAGGCTCTATGGCTACACCTTC. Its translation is CASSLVRLYGYTF.

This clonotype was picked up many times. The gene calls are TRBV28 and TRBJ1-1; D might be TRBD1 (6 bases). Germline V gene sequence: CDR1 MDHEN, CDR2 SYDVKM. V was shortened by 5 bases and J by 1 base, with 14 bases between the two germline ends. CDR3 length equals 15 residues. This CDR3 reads CASSPPTGTNTEAFF. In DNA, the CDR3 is TGTGCCAGCAGTCCCCCAACAGGGACGAACACTGAAGCTTTCTTT.

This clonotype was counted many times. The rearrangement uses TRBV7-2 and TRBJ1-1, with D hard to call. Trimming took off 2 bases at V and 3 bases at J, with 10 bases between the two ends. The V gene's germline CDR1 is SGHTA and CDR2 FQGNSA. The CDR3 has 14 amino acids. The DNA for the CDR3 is TGTGCCAGCAGCTTACTTCCCGGCGACACTGAAGCTTTCTTT. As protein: CASSLLPGDTEAFF. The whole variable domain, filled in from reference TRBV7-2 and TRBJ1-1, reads GAGVSQSPSNKVTEKGKDVELRCDPISGHTALYWYRQSLGQGLEFLIYFQGNSAPDKSGLPSDRFSAERTGGSVSTLTIQRTQQEDSAVYLCASSLLPGDTEAFFGQGTRLTVV.

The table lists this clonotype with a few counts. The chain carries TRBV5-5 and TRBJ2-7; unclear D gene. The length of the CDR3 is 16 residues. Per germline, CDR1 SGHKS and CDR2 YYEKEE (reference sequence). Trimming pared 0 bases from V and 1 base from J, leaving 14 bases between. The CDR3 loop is CASSLGLAGFSYEQYF. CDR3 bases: TGTGCCAGCAGCTTGGGTTTGGCCGGATTTTCCTACGAGCAGTACTTC.

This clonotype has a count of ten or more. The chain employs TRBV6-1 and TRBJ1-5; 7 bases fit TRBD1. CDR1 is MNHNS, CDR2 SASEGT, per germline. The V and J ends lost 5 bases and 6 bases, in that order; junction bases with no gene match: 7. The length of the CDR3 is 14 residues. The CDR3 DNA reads TGTGCCAGCAGTCAGGGACAGAATGGTCAGCCCCAGCATTTT. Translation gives CASSQGQNGQPQHF.

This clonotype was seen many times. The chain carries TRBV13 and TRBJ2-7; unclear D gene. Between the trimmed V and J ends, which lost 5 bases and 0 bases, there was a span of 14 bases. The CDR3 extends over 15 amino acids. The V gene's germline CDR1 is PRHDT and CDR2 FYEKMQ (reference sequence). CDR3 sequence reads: CASSTIRKFSYEQYF. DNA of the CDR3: TGTGCCAGCAGCACCATACGTAAGTTCTCCTACGAGCAGTACTTC.

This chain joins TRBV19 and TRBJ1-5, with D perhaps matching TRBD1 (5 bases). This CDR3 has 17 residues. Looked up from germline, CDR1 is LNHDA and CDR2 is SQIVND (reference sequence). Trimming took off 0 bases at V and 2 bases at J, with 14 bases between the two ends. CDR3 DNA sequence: TGTGCCAGTAGTATAGAAAGGGGTTTCGGGGGCAATCAGCCCCAGCATTTT. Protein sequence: CASSIERGFGGNQPQHF.

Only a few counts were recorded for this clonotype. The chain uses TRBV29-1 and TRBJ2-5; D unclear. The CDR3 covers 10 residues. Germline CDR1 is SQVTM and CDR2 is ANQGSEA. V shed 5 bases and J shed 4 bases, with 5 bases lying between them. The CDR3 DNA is TGCAGCGTTTCGACAGAGACCCAGTACTTC. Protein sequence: CSVSTETQYF.

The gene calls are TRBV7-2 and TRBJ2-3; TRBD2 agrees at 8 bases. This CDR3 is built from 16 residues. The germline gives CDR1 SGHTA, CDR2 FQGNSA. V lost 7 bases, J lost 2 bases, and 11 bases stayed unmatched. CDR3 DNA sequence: TGTGCCAGCACCCCCAGCAGCGGGGGTTTCACAGATACGCAGTATTTT. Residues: CASTPSSGGFTDTQYF.

CDR3 region: CASSQTGGGNTIYF. The DNA of the CDR3 is TGTGCCAGCAGCCAAACAGGGGGTGGAAACACCATATATTTT. The chain couples TRBV5-4 to TRBJ1-3; TRBD1 aligns across 8 bases. The CDR3 is 14 amino acids. The germline V gene has CDR1 SGHNT and CDR2 YYREEE (reference sequence). V lost 4 bases and J lost 3; bases outside the gene matches: 3.

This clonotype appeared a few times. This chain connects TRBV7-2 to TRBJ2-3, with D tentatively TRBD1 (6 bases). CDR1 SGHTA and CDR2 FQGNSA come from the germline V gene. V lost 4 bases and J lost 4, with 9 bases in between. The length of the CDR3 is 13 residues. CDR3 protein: CASSYTGSDTQYF. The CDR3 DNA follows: TGTGCCAGCAGCTACACAGGGTCAGATACGCAGTATTTT.

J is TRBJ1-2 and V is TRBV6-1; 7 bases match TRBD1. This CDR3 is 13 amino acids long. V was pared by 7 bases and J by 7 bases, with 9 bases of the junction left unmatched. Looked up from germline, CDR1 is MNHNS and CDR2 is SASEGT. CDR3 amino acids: CASTIQGMAGYTF. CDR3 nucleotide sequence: TGTGCCAGCACCATACAGGGGATGGCTGGCTACACCTTC.

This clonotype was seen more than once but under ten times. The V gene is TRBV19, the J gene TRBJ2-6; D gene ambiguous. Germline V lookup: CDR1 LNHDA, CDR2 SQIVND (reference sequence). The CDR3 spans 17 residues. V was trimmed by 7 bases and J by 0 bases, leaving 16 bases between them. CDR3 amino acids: CASTPHLARSGANVLTF. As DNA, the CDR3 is TGTGCCAGTACCCCCCACTTGGCCCGCTCTGGGGCCAACGTCCTGACTTTC.

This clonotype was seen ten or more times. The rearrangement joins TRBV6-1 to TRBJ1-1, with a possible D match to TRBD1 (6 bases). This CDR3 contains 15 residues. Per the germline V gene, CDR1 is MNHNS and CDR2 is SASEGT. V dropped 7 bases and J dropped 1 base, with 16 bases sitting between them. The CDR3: CASIAGGAENTEAFF. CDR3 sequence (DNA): TGTGCCAGCATCGCCGGGGGGGCAGAGAACACTGAAGCTTTCTTT.

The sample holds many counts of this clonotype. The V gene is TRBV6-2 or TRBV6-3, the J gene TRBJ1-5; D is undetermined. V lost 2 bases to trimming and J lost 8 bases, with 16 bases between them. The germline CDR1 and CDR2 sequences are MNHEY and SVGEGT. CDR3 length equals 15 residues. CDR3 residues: CASSYPDRNGKPQHF. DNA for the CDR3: TGTGCCAGCAGTTACCCGGACCGGAACGGGAAGCCCCAGCATTTT.

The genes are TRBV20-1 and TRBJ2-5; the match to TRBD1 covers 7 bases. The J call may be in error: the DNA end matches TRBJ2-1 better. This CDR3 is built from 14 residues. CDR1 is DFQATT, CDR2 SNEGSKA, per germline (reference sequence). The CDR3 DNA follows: TGCAGTGCTTCCACCGGGACAGCCTACAATGAGCAGTTCTTC. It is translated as CSASTGTAYNEQFF.

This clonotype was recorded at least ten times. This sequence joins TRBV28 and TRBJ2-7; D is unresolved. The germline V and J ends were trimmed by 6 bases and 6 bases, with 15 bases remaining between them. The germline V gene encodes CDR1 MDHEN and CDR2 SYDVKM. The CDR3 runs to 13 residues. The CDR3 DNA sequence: TGTGCCAGCAGCTTGGGTGGAGTTAGCGAGCAGTACTTC. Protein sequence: CASSLGGVSEQYF.